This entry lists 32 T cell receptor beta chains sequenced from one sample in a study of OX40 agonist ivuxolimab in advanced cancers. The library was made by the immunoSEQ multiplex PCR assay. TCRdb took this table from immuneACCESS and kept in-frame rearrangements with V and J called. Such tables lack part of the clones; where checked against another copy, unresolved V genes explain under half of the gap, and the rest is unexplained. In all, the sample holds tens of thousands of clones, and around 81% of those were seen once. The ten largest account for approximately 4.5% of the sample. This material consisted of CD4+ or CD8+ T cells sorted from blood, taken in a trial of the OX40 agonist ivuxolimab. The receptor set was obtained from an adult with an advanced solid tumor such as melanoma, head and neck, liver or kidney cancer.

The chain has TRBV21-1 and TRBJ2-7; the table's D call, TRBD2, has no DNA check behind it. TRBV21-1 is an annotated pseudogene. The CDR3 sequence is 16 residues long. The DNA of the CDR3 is TGTGCCAGCACTCTGAACCGGGACTTAAGCCCCTACGAGCAGTACTTC. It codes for CASTLNRDLSPYEQYF.

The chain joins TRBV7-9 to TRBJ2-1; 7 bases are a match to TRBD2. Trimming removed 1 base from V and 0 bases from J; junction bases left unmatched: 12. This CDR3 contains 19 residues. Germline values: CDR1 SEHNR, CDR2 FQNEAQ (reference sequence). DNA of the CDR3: TGTGCCAGCAGCTTAGGCCTTATCCGGTGGGAGGGCTCCTACAATGAGCAGTTCTTC. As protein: CASSLGLIRWEGSYNEQFF.

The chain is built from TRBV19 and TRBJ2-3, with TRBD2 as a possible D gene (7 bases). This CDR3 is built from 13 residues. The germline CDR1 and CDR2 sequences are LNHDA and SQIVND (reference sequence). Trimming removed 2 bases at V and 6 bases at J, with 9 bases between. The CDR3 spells CASSIRGADTQYF. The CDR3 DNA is TGTGCCAGTAGTATACGGGGGGCTGATACGCAGTATTTT.

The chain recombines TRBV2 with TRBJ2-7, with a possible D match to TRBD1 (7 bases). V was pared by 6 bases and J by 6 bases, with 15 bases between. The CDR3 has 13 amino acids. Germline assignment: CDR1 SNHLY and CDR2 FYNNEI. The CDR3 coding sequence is TGTGCCAGCAGGGAAAGACAGGGAGGCGAGCAGTACTTC. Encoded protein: CASRERQGGEQYF.

The CDR3 coding sequence is TGTGCCAGCAGCTCCCGGGACAGGGTCACTGAAGCTTTCTTT. Protein product: CASSSRDRVTEAFF. V is TRBV7-8 and J is TRBJ1-1, with 9 bases matching TRBD1. Trimming removed 4 bases from V and 4 bases from J; junction bases left unmatched: 4. Germline V gives CDR1 SGHVS, CDR2 FQNEAQ. The CDR3 covers 14 residues.

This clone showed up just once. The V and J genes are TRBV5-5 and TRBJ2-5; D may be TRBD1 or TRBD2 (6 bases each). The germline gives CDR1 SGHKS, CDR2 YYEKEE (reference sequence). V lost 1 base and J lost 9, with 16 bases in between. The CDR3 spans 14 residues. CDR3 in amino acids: CASSLIAGSGAQYF. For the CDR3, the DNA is TGTGCCAGCAGCTTGATTGCGGGGTCAGGGGCCCAGTACTTC.

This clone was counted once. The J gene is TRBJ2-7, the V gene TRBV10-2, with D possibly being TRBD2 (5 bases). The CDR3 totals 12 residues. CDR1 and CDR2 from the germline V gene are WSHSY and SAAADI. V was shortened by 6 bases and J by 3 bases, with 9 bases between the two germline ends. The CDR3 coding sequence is TGCGCCAGCAGGAGGGATCTCTACGAGCAGTACTTC. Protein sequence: CASRRDLYEQYF.

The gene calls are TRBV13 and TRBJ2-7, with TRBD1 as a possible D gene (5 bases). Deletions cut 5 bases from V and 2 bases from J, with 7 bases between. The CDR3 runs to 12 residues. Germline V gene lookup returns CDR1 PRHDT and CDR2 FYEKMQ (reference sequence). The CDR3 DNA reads TGTGCCAGCAGCCAGGGAACCTACGAGCAGTACTTC. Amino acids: CASSQGTYEQYF.

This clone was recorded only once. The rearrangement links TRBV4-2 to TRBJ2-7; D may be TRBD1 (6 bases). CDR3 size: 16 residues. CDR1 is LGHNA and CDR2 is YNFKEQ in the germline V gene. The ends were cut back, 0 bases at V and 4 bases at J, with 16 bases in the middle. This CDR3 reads CASSQESLQGLYEQYF. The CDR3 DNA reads TGTGCCAGCAGCCAAGAAAGTTTGCAGGGGCTGTACGAGCAGTACTTC.

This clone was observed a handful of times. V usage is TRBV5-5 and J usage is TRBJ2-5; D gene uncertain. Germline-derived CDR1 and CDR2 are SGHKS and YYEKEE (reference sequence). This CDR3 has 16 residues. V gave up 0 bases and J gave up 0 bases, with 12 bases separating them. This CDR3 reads CASSLESFVDQETQYF. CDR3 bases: TGTGCCAGCAGCTTGGAATCCTTCGTAGACCAAGAGACCCAGTACTTC.

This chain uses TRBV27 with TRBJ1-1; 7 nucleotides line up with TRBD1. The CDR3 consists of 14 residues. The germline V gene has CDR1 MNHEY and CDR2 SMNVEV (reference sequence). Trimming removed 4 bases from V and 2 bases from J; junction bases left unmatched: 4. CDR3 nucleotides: TGTGCCAGCAGTTCGGGACAGCTCAACACTGAAGCTTTCTTT. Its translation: CASSSGQLNTEAFF.

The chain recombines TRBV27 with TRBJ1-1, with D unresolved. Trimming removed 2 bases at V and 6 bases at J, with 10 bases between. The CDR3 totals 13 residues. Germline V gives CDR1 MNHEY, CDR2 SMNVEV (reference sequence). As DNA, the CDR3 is TGTGCCAGCAGTTTAGCCGGTGTTTCTGAAGCTTTCTTT. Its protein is CASSLAGVSEAFF.

In DNA form, the CDR3 reads TGTGCCAGCAGCGTCTCCGTTCGCACCCGGGAGCAGTACTTC. Translation: CASSVSVRTREQYF. J is TRBJ2-7 and V is TRBV11-1; D gene ambiguous. CDR1 and CDR2 from the germline V gene are SGHAT and FQDESV (reference sequence). Deletions cut 5 bases from V and 7 bases from J, with 18 bases between. The CDR3 is 14 residues long.

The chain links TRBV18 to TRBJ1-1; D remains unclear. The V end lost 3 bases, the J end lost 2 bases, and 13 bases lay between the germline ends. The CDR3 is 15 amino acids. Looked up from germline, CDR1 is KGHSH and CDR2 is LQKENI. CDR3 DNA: TGTGCCAGCTCACCTTCGTGGGAGCCAAACACTGAAGCTTTCTTT. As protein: CASSPSWEPNTEAFF.

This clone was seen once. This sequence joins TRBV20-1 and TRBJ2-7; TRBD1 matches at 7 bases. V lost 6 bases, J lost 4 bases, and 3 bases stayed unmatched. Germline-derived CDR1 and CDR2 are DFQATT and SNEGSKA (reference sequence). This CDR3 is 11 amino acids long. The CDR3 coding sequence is TGCAGTGCGACGACAGGGTACGAGCAGTACTTC. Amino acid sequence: CSATTGYEQYF.

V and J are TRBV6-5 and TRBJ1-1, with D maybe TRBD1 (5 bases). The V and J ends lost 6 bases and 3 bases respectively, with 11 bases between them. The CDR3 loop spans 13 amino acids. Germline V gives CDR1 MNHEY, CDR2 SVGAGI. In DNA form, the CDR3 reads TGTGCCAGCAGACACAGGAGGGACACTGAAGCTTTCTTT. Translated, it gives CASRHRRDTEAFF.

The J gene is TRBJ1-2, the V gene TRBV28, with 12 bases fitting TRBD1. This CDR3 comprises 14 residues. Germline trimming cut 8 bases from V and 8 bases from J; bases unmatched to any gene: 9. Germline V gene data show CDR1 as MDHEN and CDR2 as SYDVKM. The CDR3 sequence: CASFEGTGGGGYTF. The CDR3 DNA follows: TGTGCCAGCTTCGAAGGGACAGGGGGCGGAGGCTACACCTTC.

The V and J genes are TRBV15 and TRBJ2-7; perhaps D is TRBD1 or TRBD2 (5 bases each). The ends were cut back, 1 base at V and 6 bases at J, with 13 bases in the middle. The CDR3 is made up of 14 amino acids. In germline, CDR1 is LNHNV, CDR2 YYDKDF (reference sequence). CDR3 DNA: TGTGCCACCAGCAGAGCTGGGACGAGTGGCGAGCAGTACTTC. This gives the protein CATSRAGTSGEQYF. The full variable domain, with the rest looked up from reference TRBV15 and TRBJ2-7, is DAMVIQNPRYQVTQFGKPVTLSCSQTLNHNVMYWYQQKSSQAPKLLFHYYDKDFNNEADTPDNFQSRRPNTSFCFLDIRSPGLGDTAMYLCATSRAGTSGEQYFGPGTRLTVT.

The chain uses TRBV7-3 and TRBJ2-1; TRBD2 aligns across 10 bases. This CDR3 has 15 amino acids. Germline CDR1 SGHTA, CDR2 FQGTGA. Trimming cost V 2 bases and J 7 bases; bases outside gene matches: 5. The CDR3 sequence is CASSLVLAGANEQFF. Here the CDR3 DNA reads TGTGCCAGCAGCTTAGTCCTAGCGGGGGCTAATGAGCAGTTCTTC. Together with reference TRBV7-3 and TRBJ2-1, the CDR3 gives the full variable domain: GAGVSQTPSNKVTEKGKYVELRCDPISGHTALYWYRQSLGQGPEFLIYFQGTGAADDSGLPNDRFFAVRPEGSVSTLKIQRTERGDSAVYLCASSLVLAGANEQFFGPGTRLTVL.

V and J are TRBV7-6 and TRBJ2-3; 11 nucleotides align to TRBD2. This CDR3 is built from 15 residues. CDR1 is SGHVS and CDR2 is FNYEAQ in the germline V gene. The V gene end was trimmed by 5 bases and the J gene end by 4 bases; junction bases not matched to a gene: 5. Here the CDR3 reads CASSRIAGGPDTQYF. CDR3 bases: TGTGCCAGCAGCCGAATAGCGGGGGGGCCAGATACGCAGTATTTT.

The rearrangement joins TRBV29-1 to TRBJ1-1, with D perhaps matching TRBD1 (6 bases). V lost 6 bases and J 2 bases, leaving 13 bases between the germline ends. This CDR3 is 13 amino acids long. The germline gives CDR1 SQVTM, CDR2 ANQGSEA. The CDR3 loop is CSVSQGLNTEAFF. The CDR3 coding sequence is TGCAGCGTCTCACAGGGACTCAACACTGAAGCTTTCTTT.

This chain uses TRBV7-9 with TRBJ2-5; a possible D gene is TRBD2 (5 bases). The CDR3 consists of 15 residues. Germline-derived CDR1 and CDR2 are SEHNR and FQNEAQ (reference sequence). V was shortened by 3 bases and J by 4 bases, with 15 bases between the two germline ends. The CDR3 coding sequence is TGTGCCAGCAGCTTGATGCTTGGAGGCACAGAGACCCAGTACTTC. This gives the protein CASSLMLGGTETQYF.

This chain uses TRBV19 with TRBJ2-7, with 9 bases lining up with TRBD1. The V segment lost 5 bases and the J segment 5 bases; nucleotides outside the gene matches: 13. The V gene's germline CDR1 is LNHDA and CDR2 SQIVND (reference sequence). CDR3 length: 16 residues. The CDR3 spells CASSSPGTGTGDEQYF. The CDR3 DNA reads TGTGCCAGTAGTTCACCCGGGACAGGGACTGGGGACGAGCAGTACTTC.

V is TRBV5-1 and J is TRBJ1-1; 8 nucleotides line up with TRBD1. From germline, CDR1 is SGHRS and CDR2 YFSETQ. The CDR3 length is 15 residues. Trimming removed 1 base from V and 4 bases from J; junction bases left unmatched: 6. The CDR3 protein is CASSLSTGGATEAFF. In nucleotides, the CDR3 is TGCGCCAGCAGCTTGTCAACAGGGGGAGCCACTGAAGCTTTCTTT.

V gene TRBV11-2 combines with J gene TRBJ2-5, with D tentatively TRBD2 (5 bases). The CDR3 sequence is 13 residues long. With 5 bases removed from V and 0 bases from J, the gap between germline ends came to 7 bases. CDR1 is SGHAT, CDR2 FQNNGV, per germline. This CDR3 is CASSNGNQETQYF. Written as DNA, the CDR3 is TGTGCCAGCAGCAACGGGAACCAAGAGACCCAGTACTTC.

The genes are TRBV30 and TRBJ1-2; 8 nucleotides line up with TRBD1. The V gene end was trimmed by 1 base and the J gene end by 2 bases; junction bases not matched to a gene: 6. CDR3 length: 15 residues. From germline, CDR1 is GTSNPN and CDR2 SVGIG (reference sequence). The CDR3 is CAWSGDRSGNYGYTF. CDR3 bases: TGTGCCTGGAGTGGGGACAGGTCAGGAAACTATGGCTACACCTTC.

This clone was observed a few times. The CDR3 nucleotides read TGTGCCAGCGAAGTCAGGGTAGGAGGCTACACCTTC. Translated: CASEVRVGGYTF. The chain uses TRBV7-9 and TRBJ1-2; TRBD1 might be the D (5 bases). The CDR3 spans 12 residues. Germline CDR1 reads SEHNR; CDR2 reads FQNEAQ (reference sequence). V was pared by 8 bases and J by 8 bases, with 15 bases between.

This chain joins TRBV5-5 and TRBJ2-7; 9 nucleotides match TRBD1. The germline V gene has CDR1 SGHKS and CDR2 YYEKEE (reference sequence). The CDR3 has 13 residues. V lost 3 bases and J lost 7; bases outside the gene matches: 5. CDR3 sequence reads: CASSSPGTGEQYF. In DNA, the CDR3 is TGTGCCAGCAGCTCGCCCGGGACAGGGGAGCAGTACTTC. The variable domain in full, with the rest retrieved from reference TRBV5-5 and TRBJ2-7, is DAGVTQSPTHLIKTRGQQVTLRCSPISGHKSVSWYQQVLGQGPQFIFQYYEKEERGRGNFPDRFSARQFPNYSSELNVNALLLGDSALYLCASSSPGTGEQYFGPGTRLTVT.

This CDR3 reads CASSLYRTGANVLTF. CDR3 sequence (DNA): TGTGCCAGCAGCTTGTACAGGACTGGGGCCAACGTCCTGACTTTC. The chain recombines TRBV5-8 with TRBJ2-6; D possibly corresponds to TRBD1 (5 bases). This CDR3 spans 15 amino acids. The V gene's germline CDR1 is SGHTS and CDR2 YDEGEE. Trimming shortened V by 1 base and J by 2 bases, and 7 bases separated the two germline ends.

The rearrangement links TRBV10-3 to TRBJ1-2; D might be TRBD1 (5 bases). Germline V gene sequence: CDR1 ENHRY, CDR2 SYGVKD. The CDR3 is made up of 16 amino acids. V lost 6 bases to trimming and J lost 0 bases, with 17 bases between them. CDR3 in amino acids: CAIRQGLHNTNYGYTF. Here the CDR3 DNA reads TGTGCCATCAGGCAGGGTCTCCATAATACTAACTATGGCTACACCTTC.

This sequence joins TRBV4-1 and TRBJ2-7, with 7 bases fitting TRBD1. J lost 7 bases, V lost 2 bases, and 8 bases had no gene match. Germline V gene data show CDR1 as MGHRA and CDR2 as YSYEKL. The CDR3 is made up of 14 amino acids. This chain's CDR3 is CASSQPGQEPEQYF. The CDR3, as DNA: TGCGCCAGCAGCCAACCCGGACAGGAACCGGAGCAGTACTTC.

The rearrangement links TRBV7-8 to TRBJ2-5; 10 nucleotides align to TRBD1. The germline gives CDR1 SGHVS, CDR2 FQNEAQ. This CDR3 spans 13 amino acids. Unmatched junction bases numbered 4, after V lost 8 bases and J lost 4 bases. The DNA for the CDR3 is TGTGCCAGCTTGAGGGACAGGGGAGAGACCCAGTACTTC. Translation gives CASLRDRGETQYF.